A selection of T cell receptor beta chains follows, all from one sample in a study of blood T cells in healthy people across ages. TCRdb re-analysed the 5' RACE reads in MiXCR, keeping a single row per CDR3 protein. This table has approximately 700,000 distinct CDR3 sequences, 32% appearing once. Sequenced sample: blood. The receptor source for this set is a woman over 75 in good health. Both conserved end residues are part of each CDR3. The D gene is left open where the match is weak. Part of the rows lack a size; the others show once, few, many or a class for expanded clones.

>TRBV6-5|.|.|TRBJ1-1
CASSYLGVGMGNTEAFF
TGTGCCAGCAGTTACCTCGGGGTAGGGATGGGGAACACTGAAGCTTTCTTT
>TRBV18|.|many|TRBJ2-4
CASSPDRPNIQYF
TGTGCCAGCTCACCCGACAGGCCGAACATTCAGTACTTC
>TRBV4-1|TRBD1|.|TRBJ2-5
CASSHNRGTGETQYF
TGCGCCAGCAGCCATAACAGGGGGACGGGAGAGACCCAGTACTTC
>TRBV27|TRBD1|few|TRBJ1-1
CASSLDRVIGTEAFF
TGTGCCAGCAGTTTGGACAGGGTTATTGGAACTGAAGCTTTCTTT
>TRBV14|.|.|TRBJ1-6
CASSTGGSPLHF
TGTGCCAGCAGCACTGGGGGTTCACCCCTCCACTTT
>TRBV27|.|many|TRBJ2-7
CASSPVGRGGEQYF
TGTGCCAGCAGTCCGGTGGGTCGTGGGGGCGAGCAGTACTTC
>TRBV20-1|.|many|TRBJ2-3
CSAPVSTDTQYF
TGCAGTGCCCCGGTTAGCACAGATACGCAGTATTTT
>TRBV7-9|TRBD1|many|TRBJ1-2
CASSPGVGGDGYGYTF
TGTGCCAGCAGCCCGGGGGTAGGGGGCGACGGCTATGGCTACACCTTC
>TRBV14|.|many|TRBJ1-2
CASSQEWGVDGYTF
TGTGCCAGCAGCCAAGAGTGGGGAGTAGATGGCTACACCTTC
>TRBV6-5|TRBD2|.|TRBJ2-1
CASSYLTGGGDYNEQFF
TGTGCCAGCAGTTATTTAACTGGCGGGGGGGATTACAATGAGCAGTTCTTC
>TRBV10-3|.|many|TRBJ1-5
CAISEDRSNQPQHF
TGTGCCATCAGTGAGGACAGGTCCAATCAGCCCCAGCATTTT
>TRBV20-1|TRBD1|many|TRBJ2-1
CSAIDRDRVLNEQFF
TGCAGTGCTATCGACAGGGATCGGGTACTGAATGAGCAGTTCTTC
>TRBV5-1|TRBD1|.|TRBJ2-4
CASSLGQGAWEQYF
TGCGCCAGCAGCTTGGGTCAGGGGGCCTGGGAGCAGTACTTC
>TRBV6-2/TRBV6-3|TRBD1|few|TRBJ1-1
CASSYRGQGPARKGNTEAFF
TGTGCCAGCAGTTACCGGGGACAGGGCCCAGCCCGAAAGGGGAACACTGAAGCTTTCTTT
>TRBV25-1|TRBD2|.|TRBJ2-5
CASSAGGTSGQETQYF
TGTGCCAGCAGTGCGGGGGGGACTAGCGGCCAAGAGACCCAGTACTTC
>TRBV20-1|.|many|TRBJ1-2
CSARSTAGENYGYTF
TGCAGTGCTAGATCTACAGCCGGGGAGAACTATGGCTACACCTTC
>TRBV6-1|.|.|TRBJ1-6
CASSGRSSYNSPLHF
TGTGCCAGCAGTGGTCGCAGCTCCTATAATTCACCCCTCCACTTT
>TRBV2|TRBD1|.|TRBJ2-2
CASTMRGQGANTGELFF
TGTGCCAGCACCATGAGGGGCCAGGGGGCAAACACCGGGGAGCTGTTTTTT
>TRBV2|.|.|TRBJ1-2
CAGSGVANYGYTF
TGTGCCGGCAGCGGGGTAGCTAACTATGGCTACACCTTC
>TRBV30|.|.|TRBJ2-7
CAWSGTAGEQYF
TGTGCCTGGAGTGGGACCGCGGGGGAGCAGTACTTC
>TRBV5-6|TRBD1|many|TRBJ2-6
CASSRDRVGGANVLTF
TGTGCCAGCAGCCGTGACAGGGTCGGCGGGGCCAACGTCCTGACTTTC
>TRBV20-1|TRBD1|.|TRBJ1-1
CSARFGTGGARGGRTEAFF
TGCAGTGCTAGATTCGGGACAGGGGGCGCCCGGGGTGGAAGGACTGAAGCTTTCTTT
>TRBV3-1|.|.|TRBJ1-2
CASSLEGLNYGYTF
TGTGCCAGCAGCCTAGAGGGGCTTAACTATGGCTACACCTTC
>TRBV29-1|.|.|TRBJ1-1
CSVLTEPGKLRMNTEAFF
TGCAGCGTCCTGACAGAGCCCGGAAAATTACGTATGAACACTGAAGCTTTCTTT